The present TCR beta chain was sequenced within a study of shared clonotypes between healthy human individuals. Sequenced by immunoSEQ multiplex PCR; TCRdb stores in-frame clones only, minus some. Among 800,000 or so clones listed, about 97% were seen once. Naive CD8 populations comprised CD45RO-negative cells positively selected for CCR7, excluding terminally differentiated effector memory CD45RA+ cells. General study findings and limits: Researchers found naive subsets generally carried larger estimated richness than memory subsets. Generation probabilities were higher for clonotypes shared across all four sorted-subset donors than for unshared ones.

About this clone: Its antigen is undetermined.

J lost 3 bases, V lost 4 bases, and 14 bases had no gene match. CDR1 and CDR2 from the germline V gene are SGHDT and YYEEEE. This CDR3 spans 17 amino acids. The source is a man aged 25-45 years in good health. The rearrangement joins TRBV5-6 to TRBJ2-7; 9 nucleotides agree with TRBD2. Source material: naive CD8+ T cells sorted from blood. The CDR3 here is CASSPSGLAGRVYEQYF. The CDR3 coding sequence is TGTGCCAGCAGCCCCTCTGGCCTAGCGGGACGGGTCTACGAGCAGTACTTC.